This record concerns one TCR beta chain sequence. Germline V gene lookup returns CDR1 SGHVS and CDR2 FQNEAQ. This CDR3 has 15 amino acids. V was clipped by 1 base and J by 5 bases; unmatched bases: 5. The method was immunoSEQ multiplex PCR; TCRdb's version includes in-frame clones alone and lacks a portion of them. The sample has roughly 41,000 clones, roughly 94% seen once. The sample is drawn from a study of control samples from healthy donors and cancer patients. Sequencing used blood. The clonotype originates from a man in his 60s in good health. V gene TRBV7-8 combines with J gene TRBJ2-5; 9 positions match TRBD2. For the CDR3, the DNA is TGTGCCAGCAGCTTAGGTAGCGGGAGTTGGGAGACCCAGTACTTC. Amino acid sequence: CASSLGSGSWETQYF.